This entry concerns a single T cell receptor (beta chain). This sample includes further DNA sequences coding for the same CDR3. Sequencing was performed with immunoSEQ multiplex PCR; in TCRdb, only in-frame clones are kept and a portion is missing. The data contain approximately 30,000 clones, roughly 91% of them singletons. The sample belongs to a study of T cell changes during pregnancy in multiple sclerosis. Trimming took off 2 bases at V and 8 bases at J, with 13 bases between the two ends. Germline assignment: CDR1 SGHTA and CDR2 FQGTGA. The CDR3 spans 14 residues. Sequenced material: CD4+ T cells from peripheral blood mononuclear cells, taken after pregnancy. This chain joins TRBV7-3 and TRBJ2-1, with D perhaps matching TRBD2 (7 bases). The TCR originated in a female donor with multiple sclerosis, enrolled in a pregnancy study. The CDR3 spells CASSLGRGGYEQFF. In DNA form, the CDR3 reads TGTGCCAGCAGCTTAGGCAGGGGAGGGTATGAGCAGTTCTTC.